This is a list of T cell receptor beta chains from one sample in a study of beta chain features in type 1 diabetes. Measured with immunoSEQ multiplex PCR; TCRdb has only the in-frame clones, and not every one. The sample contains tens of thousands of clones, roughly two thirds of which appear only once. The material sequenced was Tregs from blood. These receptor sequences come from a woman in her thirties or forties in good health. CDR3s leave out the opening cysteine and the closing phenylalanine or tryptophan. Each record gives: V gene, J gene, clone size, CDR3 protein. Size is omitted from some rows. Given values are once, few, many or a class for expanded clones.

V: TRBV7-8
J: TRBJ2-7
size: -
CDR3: ASSADPGLATYEQY

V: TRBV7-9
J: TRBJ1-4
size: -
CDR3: ASSLPRRGEKLF

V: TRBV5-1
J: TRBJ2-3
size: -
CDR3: ASSLVRGPDTQY

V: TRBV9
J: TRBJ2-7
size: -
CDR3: ASSGLGQGAAEQY

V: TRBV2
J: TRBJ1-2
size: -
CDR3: ASSERGLHGYT

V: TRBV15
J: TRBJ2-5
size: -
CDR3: ATTEGGMRETQY

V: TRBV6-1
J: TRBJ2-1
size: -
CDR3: ASSEERDEQF

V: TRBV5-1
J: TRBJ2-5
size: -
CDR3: ASSLTAGGETQY

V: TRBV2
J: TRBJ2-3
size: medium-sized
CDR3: ASSPGST

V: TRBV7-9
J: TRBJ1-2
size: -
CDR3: ASSLGWDSLSPYT

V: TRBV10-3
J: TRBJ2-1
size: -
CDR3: AIRSAWTESYNEQF

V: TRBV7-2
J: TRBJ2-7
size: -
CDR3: ASSLAGRVGTGLSYEQY

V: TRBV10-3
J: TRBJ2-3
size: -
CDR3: AILSGRRGTDTQY

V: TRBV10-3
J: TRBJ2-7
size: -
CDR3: AIRGLGGQY

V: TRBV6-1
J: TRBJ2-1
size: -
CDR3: ASSEAGTSYNEQF

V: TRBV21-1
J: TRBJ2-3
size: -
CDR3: ASSKAPSGSTDTQY

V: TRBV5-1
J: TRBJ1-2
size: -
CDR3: ASRPSVGYGYT

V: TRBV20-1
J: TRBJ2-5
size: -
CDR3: SAHRSETQY

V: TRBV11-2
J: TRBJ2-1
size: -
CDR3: ASSFLARHEQF

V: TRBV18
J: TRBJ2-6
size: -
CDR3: ASSPLGFRAYSGANVLT

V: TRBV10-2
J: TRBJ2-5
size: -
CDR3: ASSVLYTSGGASVRETQY

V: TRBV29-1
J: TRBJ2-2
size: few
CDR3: SVVIRYTGELF

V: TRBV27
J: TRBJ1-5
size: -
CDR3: ASSTRRGPPGNDQPQH

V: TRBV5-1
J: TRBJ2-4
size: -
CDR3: ASSLGDRPTKNIQY

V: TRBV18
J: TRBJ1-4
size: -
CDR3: ASSPTGINEKLF

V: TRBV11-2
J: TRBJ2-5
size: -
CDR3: ASSLDGGGIGARKETQY

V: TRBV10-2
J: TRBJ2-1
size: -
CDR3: ASSLTSGGAHEQF

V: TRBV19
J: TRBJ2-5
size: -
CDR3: ASSPTGTETQY

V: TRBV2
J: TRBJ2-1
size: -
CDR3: ASRVGGAAAYNEQF

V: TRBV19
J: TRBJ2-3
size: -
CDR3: ASSRARGGVLDTQY

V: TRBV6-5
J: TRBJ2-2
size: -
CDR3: ASSKAGGSGELF

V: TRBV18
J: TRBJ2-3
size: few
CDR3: ASSPPRTGTSTDTQY

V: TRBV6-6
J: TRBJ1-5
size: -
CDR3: ASTGQVNQPQH

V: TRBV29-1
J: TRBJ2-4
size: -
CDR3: SVSRQGKNIQY

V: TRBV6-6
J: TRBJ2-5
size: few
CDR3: ASNESGGGKTQY

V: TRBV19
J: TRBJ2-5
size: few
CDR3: ASSIFPGVYQETQY

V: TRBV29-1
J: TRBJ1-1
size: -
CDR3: SVEDRQGIYNTEAF